These T cell receptor beta chains were read from a single sample in a study of early T cells in non-severe SARS-CoV-2 infection. Each CDR3 protein is one row after TCRdb ran MiXCR on the 5' RACE reads. The repertoire holds about 81,000 distinct CDR3 sequences, with 5% to 6.5% as singletons. The sequenced sample was whole blood. All receptors come from an adult who was a healthcare worker with PCR-confirmed SARS-CoV-2 infection or an uninfected control (not recorded which). The CDR3 runs from the conserved cysteine through the conserved F or W. D genes are given only for firm matches. Clone size appears in some rows only: once, few, many, or a class for an expanded clone.

J gene	clone size	D gene	V gene	CDR3 DNA	CDR3 protein
TRBJ2-1	few	-	TRBV7-2	TGTGCCAGCAGCTTAGACTCCACCACCAATGAGCAGTTCTTC	CASSLDSTTNEQFF
TRBJ2-2	many	-	TRBV6-2/TRBV6-3	TGTGCCAGCAGTTACAGACCCTCCTACACCGGGGAGCTGTTTTTT	CASSYRPSYTGELFF
TRBJ1-2	many	-	TRBV7-2	TGTGCCAGCAGCCAGTCCTCCGGGACACTGCAGGGCTACACCTTC	CASSQSSGTLQGYTF
TRBJ1-3	-	-	TRBV7-8	TGTGCCAGCAGCCCCCCCTCAGGATACCCTTTGGAGGGAAACACCATATATTTT	CASSPPSGYPLEGNTIYF
TRBJ2-7	many	TRBD1	TRBV6-6	TGTGCCACACGACAGGGTAAAGCCTACGAGCAGTACTTC	CATRQGKAYEQYF
TRBJ2-5	many	-	TRBV2	TGTGCCAGCGGAAGCGGAACGCTACAAGAGACCCAGTACTTC	CASGSGTLQETQYF
TRBJ2-2	-	-	TRBV14	TGTGCCAGCAGCCAAGATCCGTGGAACACCGGGGAGCTGTTTTTT	CASSQDPWNTGELFF
TRBJ2-1	many	TRBD1	TRBV29-1	TGCAGCGGGACAGGTAATGAGCAGTTCTTC	CSGTGNEQFF
TRBJ1-2	many	TRBD1	TRBV6-1	TGTGCCAGCGAACCTCTTTTGGGGACAGGCATCTATGGCTACACCTTC	CASEPLLGTGIYGYTF
TRBJ2-7	-	-	TRBV10-1	TGCGCCAGCAGTGAGGGGAACTCCTACGAGCAGTACTTC	CASSEGNSYEQYF
TRBJ2-1	-	-	TRBV14	TGTGCCAGCAGCCGGGGGTGGAATGAGCAGTTCTTC	CASSRGWNEQFF
TRBJ2-7	-	TRBD1	TRBV6-1	TGTGCCAGCAGTGAACCTGACCGGGACAGGGGATACGAGCAGTACTTC	CASSEPDRDRGYEQYF
TRBJ2-7	few	-	TRBV18	TGTGCCAGCTCCCCCTCCCACTACGAGCAGTACTTC	CASSPSHYEQYF
TRBJ2-7	many	-	TRBV18	TGTGCCAGCTCACCGGGCGGCGAGCAGTACTTC	CASSPGGEQYF
TRBJ2-7	many	TRBD1	TRBV12-3/TRBV12-4	TGTGCCAGCAGCCGAGTCCTCGGGACAGGGCTAGGCGAGCAGTACTTC	CASSRVLGTGLGEQYF
TRBJ2-1	many	-	TRBV4-2	TGTGCCAGCAGCCAACCGACCCAGAATGAGCAGTTCTTC	CASSQPTQNEQFF
TRBJ1-1	few	-	TRBV20-1	TGCAGTGCTCTCGACAGGAACACTGAAGCTTTCTTT	CSALDRNTEAFF
TRBJ2-7	many	TRBD1	TRBV5-1	TGCGCCAGCAGTCACGGACAGGGGTCGGTGCAGTACTTC	CASSHGQGSVQYF
TRBJ1-5	-	-	TRBV7-9	TGTGCCAATGAGGGACGGTATAGCAATCAGCCCCAGCATTTT	CANEGRYSNQPQHF
TRBJ1-3	many	-	TRBV5-1	TGCGCCAGCAGTAAAAGCGAGTTCTCCGGAAACACCATATATTTT	CASSKSEFSGNTIYF
TRBJ2-1	many	-	TRBV10-1	TGCGCCAGCAGTACTTCACACCTCGGACGAGCCAATGAGCAGTTCTTC	CASSTSHLGRANEQFF
TRBJ2-2	few	TRBD2	TRBV9	TGTGCCTCCCAGGCGGGGGGCAACACCGGGGAGCTGTTTTTT	CASQAGGNTGELFF
TRBJ2-7	many	-	TRBV20-1	TGCAGTGCTAAGTTACTCTACGAGCAGTACTTC	CSAKLLYEQYF
TRBJ2-1	many	-	TRBV6-2/TRBV6-3	TGTGCCAGCAATACGGACAGAACCTACAATGAGCAGTTCTTC	CASNTDRTYNEQFF
TRBJ2-7	-	TRBD2	TRBV7-9	TGTGCCAGCGGAAGAGCGGGATCCTACGAGCAGTACTTC	CASGRAGSYEQYF
TRBJ1-3	few	-	TRBV14	TGTGCCAGCAACACGTGGGCGTCTGGAAACACCATATATTTT	CASNTWASGNTIYF
TRBJ2-2	-	TRBD1	TRBV7-2	TGTGCCAGCAACACAGGGACAGGCGCCACCGGGGAGCTGTTTTTT	CASNTGTGATGELFF
TRBJ2-7	many	TRBD2	TRBV7-2	TGTGCCAGCAGCTTAGAACGAGGGTTTAGCGGGAGATCCTACGAGCAGTACTTC	CASSLERGFSGRSYEQYF
TRBJ2-4	many	-	TRBV3-1	TGTGCCAGCAGCCAAGTCAGGGCAGCCAAAAACATTCAGTACTTC	CASSQVRAAKNIQYF
TRBJ1-4	few	-	TRBV6-5	TGTGCCAGCAGTTACTCCGGGTTGCGAAGGACAACTAATGAAAAACTGTTTTTT	CASSYSGLRRTTNEKLFF
TRBJ1-2	-	-	TRBV29-1	TGCAGCGTTAAACACATCTATGGCTACACCTTC	CSVKHIYGYTF
TRBJ1-1	many	-	TRBV27	TGTGCCAGCAGTTTATCCCCAGGGGTGGGGAGCACTGAAGCTTTCTTT	CASSLSPGVGSTEAFF
TRBJ1-1	many	TRBD1	TRBV7-2	TGTGCCAGCAGGTTACCAGACAGGGGGATTGTTCTCACTGAAGCTTTCTTT	CASRLPDRGIVLTEAFF
TRBJ1-1	-	TRBD1	TRBV6-6	TGTGCCAGCAGTTACGGTCAGGGGGTCACTGAAGCTTTCTTT	CASSYGQGVTEAFF
TRBJ2-7	many	-	TRBV11-2	TGTGCCAGCAGCGTAACCTACGAGCAGTACTTC	CASSVTYEQYF
TRBJ2-3	few	-	TRBV4-2	TGTGCCAGCAGCCAAGACACACTAGCAGGAAGCACAGATACGCAGTATTTT	CASSQDTLAGSTDTQYF
TRBJ2-3	-	TRBD2	TRBV29-1	TGCAGCGTTCGTTGGACTAGCGGGAGCAACACAGATACGCAGTATTTT	CSVRWTSGSNTDTQYF
TRBJ2-5	-	-	TRBV11-2	TGTGCCAGCAGCTTCACGACAAGTACAGAGACCCAGTACTTC	CASSFTTSTETQYF
TRBJ1-3	medium-sized	TRBD1	TRBV7-2	TGTGCCAGCAGCTTAGGAGGGACAGCCAACTCTGGAAACACCATATATTTT	CASSLGGTANSGNTIYF
TRBJ2-2	-	-	TRBV7-2	TGTGCCAGCAGCTCAGGGGCCCAGAACACCGGGGAGCTGTTTTTT	CASSSGAQNTGELFF
TRBJ2-6	-	-	TRBV4-2	TGTGCCAGCAGTCCCACAGGGAGCTCTGGGGCCAACGTCCTGACTTTC	CASSPTGSSGANVLTF
TRBJ2-1	-	TRBD2	TRBV20-1	TGCAGTGCTAGTGCCATGGGGGAGGGTTATGAGCAGTTCTTC	CSASAMGEGYEQFF
TRBJ2-5	-	-	TRBV15	TGTGCCACCAGCACCCGACGGCAAGAGACCCAGTACTTC	CATSTRRQETQYF
TRBJ2-3	-	TRBD2	TRBV19	TGTGCCAGTAGTAGAACCACCGGGACTAGCAGCACAGATACGCAGTATTTT	CASSRTTGTSSTDTQYF
TRBJ1-6	-	TRBD1	TRBV5-1	TGCGCCAGCAGCTTGCAGGGGGACTCCTATAATTCACCCCTCCACTTT	CASSLQGDSYNSPLHF
TRBJ1-2	many	-	TRBV7-2	TGTGCCAGCAGCTTGTTAGGATCCCACGGGGTATATGGCTACACCTTC	CASSLLGSHGVYGYTF
TRBJ1-1	many	-	TRBV11-2	TGTGCCAGCAGCTTACTTGGGGACCACACTGAAGCTTTCTTT	CASSLLGDHTEAFF
TRBJ1-6	-	-	TRBV19	TGTGCCAGTAGTAGGGGGGACGGACCGGTTCCTAATTCACCCCTCCACTTT	CASSRGDGPVPNSPLHF
TRBJ1-5	few	-	TRBV19	TGTGCCAGTAGTGGGGCAGGGGCCATGGGCAATCAGCCCCAGCATTTT	CASSGAGAMGNQPQHF
TRBJ2-2	-	TRBD1	TRBV7-2	TGTGCCAGCAGACCAGGGGGAATGAGCACCGGGGAGCTGTTTTTT	CASRPGGMSTGELFF
TRBJ2-7	many	TRBD1	TRBV12-3/TRBV12-4	TGTGCCAGCAGTTTTGGACAGGGGAAGTACGAGCAGTACTTC	CASSFGQGKYEQYF
TRBJ2-3	many	TRBD2	TRBV7-2	TGTGCCAGCAGCTGGCTAGCGGACTTCCCGAGGGCGCAGTATTTT	CASSWLADFPRAQYF
TRBJ1-5	many	TRBD1	TRBV24-1	TGTGCCACCAGTGGACAAGGGACAGAAAATCAGCCCCAGCATTTT	CATSGQGTENQPQHF
TRBJ1-5	few	-	TRBV19	TGTGCCAGTAGTATGCGGGGGCCAAGCAATCAGCCCCAGCATTTT	CASSMRGPSNQPQHF
TRBJ2-3	-	TRBD1	TRBV3-1	TGTGCCACTCAGCAGGGGGTAGGAAGCACAGATACGCAGTATTTT	CATQQGVGSTDTQYF